The 2 T cell receptor beta chains below were found in one sample sequenced in a study of T cells expressing NK-cell markers. TCRdb reprocessed the 5' RACE reads; each CDR3 protein has one entry and no DNA is given. The sample includes 500,000 or so distinct CDR3 sequences. Sequences were obtained from blood T cells: a sorted CD56 or NKG2C T cell subset, CD4+ or CD8+ T cells, or bulk PBMC T cells (not recorded which). These receptors were taken from a man aged 18 to 29 in good health.

This chain joins TRBV11-2 and TRBJ1-1; TCRdb calls TRBD1, which cannot be checked without DNA. The CDR3 has 14 residues. Per the germline V gene, CDR1 is SGHAT and CDR2 is FQNNGV. The CDR3 sequence is CASSSVRAGTEAFF.

The chain carries TRBV11-2 and TRBJ2-7; TCRdb's D call of TRBD1 is untestable without DNA. The germline V gene encodes CDR1 SGHAT and CDR2 FQNNGV. This CDR3 is 18 amino acids long. CDR3 amino acids: CASSLLPALGTGRYEQYF.